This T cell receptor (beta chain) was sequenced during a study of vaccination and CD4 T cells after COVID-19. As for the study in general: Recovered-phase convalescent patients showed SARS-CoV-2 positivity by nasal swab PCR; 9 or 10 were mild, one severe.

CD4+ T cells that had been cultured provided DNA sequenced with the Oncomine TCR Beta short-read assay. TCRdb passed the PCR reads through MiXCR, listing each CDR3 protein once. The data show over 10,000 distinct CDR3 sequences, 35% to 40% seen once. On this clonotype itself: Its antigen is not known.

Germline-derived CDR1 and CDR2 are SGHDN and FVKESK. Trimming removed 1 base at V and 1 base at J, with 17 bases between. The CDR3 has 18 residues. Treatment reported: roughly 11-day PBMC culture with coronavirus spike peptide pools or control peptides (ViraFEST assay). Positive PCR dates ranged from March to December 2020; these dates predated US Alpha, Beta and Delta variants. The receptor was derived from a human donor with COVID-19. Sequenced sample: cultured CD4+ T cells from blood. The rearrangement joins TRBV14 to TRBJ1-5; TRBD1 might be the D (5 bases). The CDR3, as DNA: TGTGCCAGCAGCCAAGTTGTGAACGGGGACGGGAGCAATCAGCCCCAGCATTTT. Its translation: CASSQVVNGDGSNQPQHF.